This T cell receptor beta chain was recovered during a study of T cells in Graves' hyperthyroidism and ophthalmopathy. This clonotype came up once. It may be a read error: a sequence one base away is much more abundant. From germline, CDR1 is SGHAT and CDR2 FQNNGV. This CDR3 comprises 18 residues. The CDR3 regions of TCR beta were amplified from RNA transcripts. HTBI primers were used for first-round RT-PCR of the TCR CDR3. Using its own MiXCR run on the multiplex PCR reads, TCRdb lists one record per CDR3 protein. The sample contains some 350,000 distinct CDR3 sequences, 15% to 20% of which appear only once.

This chain uses TRBV11-2 with TRBJ2-7; TRBD1 aligns across 7 bases. The source of this sequence is a woman between 18 and 29 years old with Graves' hyperthyroidism. The sequencing sample was made of blood. CDR3 nucleotide sequence: TGTGTCGGCAGCTTAGAGATGACATGGGACAGATTTCACTACGAGCAGTACTTC. Its protein product is CVGSLEMTWDRFHYEQYF.